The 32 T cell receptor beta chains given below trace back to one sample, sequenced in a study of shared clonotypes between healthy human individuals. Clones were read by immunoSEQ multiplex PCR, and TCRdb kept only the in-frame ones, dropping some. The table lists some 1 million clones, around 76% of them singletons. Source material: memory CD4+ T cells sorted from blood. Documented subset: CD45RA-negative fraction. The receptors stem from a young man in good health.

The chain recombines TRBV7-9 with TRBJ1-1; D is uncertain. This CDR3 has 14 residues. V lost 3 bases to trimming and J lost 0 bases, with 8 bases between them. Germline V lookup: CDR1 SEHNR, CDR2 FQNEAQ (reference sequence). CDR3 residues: CASSFGIMNTEAFF. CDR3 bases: TGTGCCAGCAGCTTCGGGATAATGAACACTGAAGCTTTCTTT.

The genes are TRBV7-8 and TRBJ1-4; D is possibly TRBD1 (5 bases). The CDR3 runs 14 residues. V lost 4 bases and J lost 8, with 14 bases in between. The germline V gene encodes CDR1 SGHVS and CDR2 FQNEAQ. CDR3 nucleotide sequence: TGTGCCAGCAGCTCAGGGACGGCTCAGGAAAAACTGTTTTTT. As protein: CASSSGTAQEKLFF.

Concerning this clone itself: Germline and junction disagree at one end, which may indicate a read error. The CDR3 DNA follows: TGTGCTAGCAGCTTAGGAGAAGGCCGGGGACACGAGCAGTACTTC. This sequence encodes CASSLGEGRGHEQYF. The chain employs TRBV7-7 and TRBJ2-7; D tentatively reads TRBD1 or TRBD2 (5 bases each). The germline V gene encodes CDR1 SSHAT and CDR2 FNYEAQ (reference sequence). This CDR3 is 15 amino acids long.

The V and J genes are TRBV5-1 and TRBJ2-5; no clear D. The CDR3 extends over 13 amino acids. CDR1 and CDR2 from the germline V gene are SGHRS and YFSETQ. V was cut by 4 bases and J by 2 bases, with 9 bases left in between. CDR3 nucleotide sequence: TGCGCCAGCAGCCAGGCATCTCAAGAGACCCAGTACTTC. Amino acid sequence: CASSQASQETQYF.

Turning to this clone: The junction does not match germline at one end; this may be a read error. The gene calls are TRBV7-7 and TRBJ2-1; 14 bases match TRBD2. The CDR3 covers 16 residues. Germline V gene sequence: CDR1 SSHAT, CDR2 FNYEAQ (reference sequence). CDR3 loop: CASSQGTSGRVNEQFF. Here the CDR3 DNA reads TGTGCTAGCAGCCAGGGGACTAGCGGGAGAGTAAATGAGCAGTTCTTC.

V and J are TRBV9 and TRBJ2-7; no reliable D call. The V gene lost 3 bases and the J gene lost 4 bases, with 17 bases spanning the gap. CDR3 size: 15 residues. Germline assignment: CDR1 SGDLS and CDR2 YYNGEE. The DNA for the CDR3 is TGTGCCAGCAGCGGCAGTCAGACATCCGCTTACGAGCAGTACTTC. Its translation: CASSGSQTSAYEQYF.

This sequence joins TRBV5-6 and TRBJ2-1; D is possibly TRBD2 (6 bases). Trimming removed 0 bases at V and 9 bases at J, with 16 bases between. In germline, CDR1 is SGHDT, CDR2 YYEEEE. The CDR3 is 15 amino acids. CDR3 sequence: CASSLGRGLRIEQFF. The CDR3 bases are TGTGCCAGCAGCTTGGGTAGGGGACTGAGGATTGAGCAGTTCTTC.

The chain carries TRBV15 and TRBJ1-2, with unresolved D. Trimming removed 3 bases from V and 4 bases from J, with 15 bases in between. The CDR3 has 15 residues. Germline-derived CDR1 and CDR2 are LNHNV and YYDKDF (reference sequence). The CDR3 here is CATSSTRMAAYGYTF. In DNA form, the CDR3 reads TGTGCCACCAGCAGTACACGAATGGCGGCCTATGGCTACACCTTC.

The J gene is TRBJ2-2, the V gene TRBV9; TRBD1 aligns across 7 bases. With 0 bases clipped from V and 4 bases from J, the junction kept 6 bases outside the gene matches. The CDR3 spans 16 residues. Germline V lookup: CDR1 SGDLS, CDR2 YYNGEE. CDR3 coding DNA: TGTGCCAGCAGCGTAGAAGGGACAGCGGTCACCGGGGAGCTGTTTTTT. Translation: CASSVEGTAVTGELFF.

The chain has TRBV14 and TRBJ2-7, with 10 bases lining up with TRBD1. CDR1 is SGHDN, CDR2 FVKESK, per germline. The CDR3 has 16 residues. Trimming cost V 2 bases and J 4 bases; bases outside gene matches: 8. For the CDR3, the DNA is TGTGCCAGCAGCCAATCAACGGGACAGGGGATTTACGAGCAGTACTTC. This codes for CASSQSTGQGIYEQYF.

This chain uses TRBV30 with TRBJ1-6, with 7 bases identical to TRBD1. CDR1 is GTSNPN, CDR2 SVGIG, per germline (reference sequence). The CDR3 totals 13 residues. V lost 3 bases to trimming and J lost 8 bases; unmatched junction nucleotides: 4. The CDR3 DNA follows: TGTGCCTGGAGAGACAGGGTGGATTCACCCCTCCACTTT. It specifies CAWRDRVDSPLHF.

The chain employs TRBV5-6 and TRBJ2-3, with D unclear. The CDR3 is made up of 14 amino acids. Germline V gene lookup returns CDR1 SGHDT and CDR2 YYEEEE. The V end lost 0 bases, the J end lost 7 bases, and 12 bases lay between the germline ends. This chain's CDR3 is CASSLASQPYTQYF. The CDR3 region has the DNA TGTGCCAGCAGCTTGGCGTCCCAACCCTATACGCAGTATTTT.

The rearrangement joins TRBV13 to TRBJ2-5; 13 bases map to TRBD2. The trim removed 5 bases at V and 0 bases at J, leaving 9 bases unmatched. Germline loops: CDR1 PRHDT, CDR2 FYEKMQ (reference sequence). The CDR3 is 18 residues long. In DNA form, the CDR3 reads TGTGCCAGCAGCCTTGGGACTAGCGGGACAAAGTACCAAGAGACCCAGTACTTC. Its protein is CASSLGTSGTKYQETQYF.

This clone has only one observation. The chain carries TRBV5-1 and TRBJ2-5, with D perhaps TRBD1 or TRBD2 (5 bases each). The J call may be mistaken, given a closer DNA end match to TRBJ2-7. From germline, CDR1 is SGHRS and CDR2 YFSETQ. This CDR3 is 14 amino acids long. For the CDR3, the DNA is TGCGCCAGCAGCTCGGGGCAGGGTTCCTACGAGCAGTACTTC. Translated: CASSSGQGSYEQYF.

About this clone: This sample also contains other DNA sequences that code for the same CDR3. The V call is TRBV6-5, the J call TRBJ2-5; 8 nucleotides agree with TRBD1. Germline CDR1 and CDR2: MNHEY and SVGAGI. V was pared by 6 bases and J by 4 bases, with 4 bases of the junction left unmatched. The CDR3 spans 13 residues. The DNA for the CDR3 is TGTGCCAGCAGAAGACAGGGGCGAGAGACCCAGTACTTC. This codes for CASRRQGRETQYF.

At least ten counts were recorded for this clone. CDR3 loop: CASSKRQDRARGTQYF. CDR3 in DNA: TGTGCCAGCAGCAAACGGCAGGACAGGGCAAGAGGGACCCAGTACTTC. V is TRBV21-1 and J is TRBJ2-5; whether TRBD1, the table's D call, matches the DNA was not checked. TRBV21-1 counts as a pseudogene. The CDR3 consists of 16 residues.

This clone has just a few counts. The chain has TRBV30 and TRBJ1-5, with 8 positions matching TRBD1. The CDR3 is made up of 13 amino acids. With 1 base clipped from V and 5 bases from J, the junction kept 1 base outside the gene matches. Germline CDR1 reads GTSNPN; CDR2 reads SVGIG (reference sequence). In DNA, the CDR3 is TGTGCCTGGAGTGGGGGACAGGATCAGCCCCAGCATTTT. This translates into CAWSGGQDQPQHF.

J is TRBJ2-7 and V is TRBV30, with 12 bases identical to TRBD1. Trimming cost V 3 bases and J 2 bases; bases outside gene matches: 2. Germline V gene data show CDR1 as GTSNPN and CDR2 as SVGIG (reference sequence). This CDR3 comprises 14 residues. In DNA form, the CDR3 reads TGTGCCTGGAGGGGGACAGGGGGCCCCTACGAGCAGTACTTC. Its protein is CAWRGTGGPYEQYF.

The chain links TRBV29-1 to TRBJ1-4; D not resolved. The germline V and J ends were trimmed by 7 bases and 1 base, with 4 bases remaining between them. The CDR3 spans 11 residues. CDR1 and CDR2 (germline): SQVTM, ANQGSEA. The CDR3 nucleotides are TGCAGCGCCGGAACTAATGAAAAACTGTTTTTT. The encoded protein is CSAGTNEKLFF.

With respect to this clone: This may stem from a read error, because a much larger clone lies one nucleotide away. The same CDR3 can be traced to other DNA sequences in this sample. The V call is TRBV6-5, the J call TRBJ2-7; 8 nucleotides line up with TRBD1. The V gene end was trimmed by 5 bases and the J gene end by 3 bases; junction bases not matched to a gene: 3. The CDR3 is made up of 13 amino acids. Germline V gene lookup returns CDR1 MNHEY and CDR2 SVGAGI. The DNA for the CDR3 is TGTGCCAGCAGTCGGACAGGGAGCTACGAGCAGTACTTC. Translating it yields CASSRTGSYEQYF.

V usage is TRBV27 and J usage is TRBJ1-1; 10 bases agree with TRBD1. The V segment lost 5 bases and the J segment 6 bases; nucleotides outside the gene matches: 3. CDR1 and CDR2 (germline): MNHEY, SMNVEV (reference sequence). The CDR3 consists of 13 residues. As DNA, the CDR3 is TGTGCCAGCAGTAGACAGGGGGCGGCTGAAGCTTTCTTT. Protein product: CASSRQGAAEAFF.

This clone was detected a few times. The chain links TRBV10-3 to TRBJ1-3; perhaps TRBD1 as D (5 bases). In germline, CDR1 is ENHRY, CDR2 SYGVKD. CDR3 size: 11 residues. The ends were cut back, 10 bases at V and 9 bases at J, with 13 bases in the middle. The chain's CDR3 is CATRGGSTIYF. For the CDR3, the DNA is TGTGCCACCCGGGGCGGGAGCACCATATATTTT.

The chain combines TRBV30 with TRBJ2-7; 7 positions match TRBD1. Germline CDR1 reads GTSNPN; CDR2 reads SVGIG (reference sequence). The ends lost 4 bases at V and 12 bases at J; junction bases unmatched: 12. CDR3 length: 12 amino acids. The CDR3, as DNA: TGTGCCTGGACGGGGACAGCCCGTCGTTCGTACTTC. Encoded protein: CAWTGTARRSYF.

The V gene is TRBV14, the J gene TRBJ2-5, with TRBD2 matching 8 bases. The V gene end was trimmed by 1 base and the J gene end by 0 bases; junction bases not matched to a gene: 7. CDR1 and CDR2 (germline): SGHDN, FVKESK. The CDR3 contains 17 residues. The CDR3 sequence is CASSQVGLAEDQETQYF. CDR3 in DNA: TGTGCCAGCAGCCAAGTCGGACTAGCCGAAGACCAAGAGACCCAGTACTTC.

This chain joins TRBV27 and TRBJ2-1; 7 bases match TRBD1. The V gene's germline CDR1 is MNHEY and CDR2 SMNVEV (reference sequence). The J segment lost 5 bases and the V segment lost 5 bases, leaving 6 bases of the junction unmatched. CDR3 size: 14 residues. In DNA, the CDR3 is TGTGCCAGCAGTACCCGACAGGGTGACAATGAGCAGTTCTTC. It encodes CASSTRQGDNEQFF.

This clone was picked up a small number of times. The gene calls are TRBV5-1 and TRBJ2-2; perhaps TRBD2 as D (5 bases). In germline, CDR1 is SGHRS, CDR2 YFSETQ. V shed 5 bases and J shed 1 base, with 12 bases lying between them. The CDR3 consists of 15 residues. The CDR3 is CASRRADENTGELFF. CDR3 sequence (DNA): TGCGCCAGCAGGAGAGCGGATGAGAACACCGGGGAGCTGTTTTTT.

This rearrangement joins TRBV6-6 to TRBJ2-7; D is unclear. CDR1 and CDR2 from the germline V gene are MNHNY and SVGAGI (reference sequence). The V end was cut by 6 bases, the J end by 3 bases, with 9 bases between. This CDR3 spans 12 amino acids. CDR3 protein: CASRKGIYEQYF. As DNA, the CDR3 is TGTGCCAGCAGAAAAGGTATCTACGAGCAGTACTTC.

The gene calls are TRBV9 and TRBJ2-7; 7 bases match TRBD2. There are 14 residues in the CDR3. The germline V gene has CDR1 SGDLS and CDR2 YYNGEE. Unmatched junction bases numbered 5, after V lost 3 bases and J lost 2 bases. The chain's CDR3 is CASSAALAAYEQYF. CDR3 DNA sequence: TGTGCCAGCAGCGCGGCGCTAGCGGCCTACGAGCAGTACTTC.

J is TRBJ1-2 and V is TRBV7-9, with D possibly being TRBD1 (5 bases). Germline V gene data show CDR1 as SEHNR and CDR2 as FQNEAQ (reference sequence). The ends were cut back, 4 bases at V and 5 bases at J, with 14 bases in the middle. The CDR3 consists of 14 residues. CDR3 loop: CASSSQGQGYGYTF. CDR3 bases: TGTGCCAGCAGCTCCCAGGGCCAGGGATATGGCTACACCTTC.

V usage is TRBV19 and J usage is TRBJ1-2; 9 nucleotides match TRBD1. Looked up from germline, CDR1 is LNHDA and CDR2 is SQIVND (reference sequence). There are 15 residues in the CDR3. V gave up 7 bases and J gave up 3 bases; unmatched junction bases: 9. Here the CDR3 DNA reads TGTGCCAGTACCCCAGCGGGACAGGGAGACTATGGCTACACCTTC. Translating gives CASTPAGQGDYGYTF.

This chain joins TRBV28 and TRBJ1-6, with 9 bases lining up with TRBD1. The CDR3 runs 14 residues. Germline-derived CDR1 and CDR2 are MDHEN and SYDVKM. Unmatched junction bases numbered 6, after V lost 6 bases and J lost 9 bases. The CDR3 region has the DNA TGTGCCAGCAGCCGAGGACAGGGGATTTCACCCCTCCACTTT. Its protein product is CASSRGQGISPLHF. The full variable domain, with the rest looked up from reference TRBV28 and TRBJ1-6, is DVKVTQSSRYLVKRTGEKVFLECVQDMDHENMFWYRQDPGLGLRLIYFSYDVKMKEKGDIPEGYSVSREKKERFSLILESASTNQTSMYLCASSRGQGISPLHFGNGTRLTVT.

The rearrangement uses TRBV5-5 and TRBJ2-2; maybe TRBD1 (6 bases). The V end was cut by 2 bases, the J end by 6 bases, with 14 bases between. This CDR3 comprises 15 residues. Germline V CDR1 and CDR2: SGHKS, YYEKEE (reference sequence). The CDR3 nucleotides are TGTGCCAGCAGCTTACCAGGGACAAGCGCCGGGGAGCTGTTTTTT. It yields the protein CASSLPGTSAGELFF.